This T cell receptor (beta chain) was retrieved from a study of T cells in localized non-small cell lung cancer. General study points: Multi-region tumor sequencing was not done, so intratumor heterogeneity could not be excluded.

Profiled with immunoSEQ multiplex PCR; TCRdb holds only in-frame clones, not every one. The data show approximately 29,000 clones, with around 82% seen just once and approximately 35% held by the top ten. From germline, CDR1 is WSHSY and CDR2 SAAADI. CDR3 length equals 14 residues. V was cut by 8 bases and J by 5 bases, with 15 bases left in between. About this clone: The antigen is unknown.

The sample in question was peripheral blood, obtained before any cancer treatment. The sequence came from a male donor aged 60 or over with stage II squamous cell lung carcinoma. The J gene is TRBJ2-2, the V gene TRBV10-2, with D possibly matching TRBD1 (5 bases). CDR3 in amino acids: CASSGRSGTGELFF. The CDR3 DNA sequence: TGCGCCAGCTCAGGGCGGAGTGGGACCGGGGAGCTGTTTTTT.